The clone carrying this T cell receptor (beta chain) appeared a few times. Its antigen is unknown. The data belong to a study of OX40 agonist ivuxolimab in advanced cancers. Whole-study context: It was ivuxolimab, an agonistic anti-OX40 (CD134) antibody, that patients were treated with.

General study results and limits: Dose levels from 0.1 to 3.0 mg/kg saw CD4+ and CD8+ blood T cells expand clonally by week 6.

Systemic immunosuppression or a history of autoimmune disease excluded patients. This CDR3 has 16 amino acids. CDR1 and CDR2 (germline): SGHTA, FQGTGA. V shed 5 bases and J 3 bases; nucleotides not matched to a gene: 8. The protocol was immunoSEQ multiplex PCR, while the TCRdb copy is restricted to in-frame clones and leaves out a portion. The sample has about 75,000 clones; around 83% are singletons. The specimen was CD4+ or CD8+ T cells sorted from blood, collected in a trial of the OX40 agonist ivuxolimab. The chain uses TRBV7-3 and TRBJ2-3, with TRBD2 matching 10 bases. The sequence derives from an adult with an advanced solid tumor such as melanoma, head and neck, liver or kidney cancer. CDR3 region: CASSDLLAGRTDTQYF. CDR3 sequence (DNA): TGTGCCAGCAGCGATCTACTAGCGGGGCGAACAGATACGCAGTATTTT.